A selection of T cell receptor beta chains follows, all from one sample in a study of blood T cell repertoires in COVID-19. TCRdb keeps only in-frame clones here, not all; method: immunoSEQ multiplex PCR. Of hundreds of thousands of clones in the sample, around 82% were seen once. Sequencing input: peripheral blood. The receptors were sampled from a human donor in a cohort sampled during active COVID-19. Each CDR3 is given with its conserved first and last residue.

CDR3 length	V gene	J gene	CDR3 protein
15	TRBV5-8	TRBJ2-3	CASSLGLAKGDTQYF
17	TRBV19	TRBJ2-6	CASSITPGASGANVLTF
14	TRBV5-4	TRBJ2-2	CASSTGGRTGELFF
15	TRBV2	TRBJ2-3	CASSERVAGADTQYF
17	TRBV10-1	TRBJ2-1	CATPGLAGGPPYNEQFF
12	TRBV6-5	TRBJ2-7	CASSGQLYEQYF
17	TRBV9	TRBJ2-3	CASSPRLAGGHVDTQYF
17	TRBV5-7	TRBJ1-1	CASSHQRTEQLNTEAFF
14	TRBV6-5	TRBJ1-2	CASSYTPPGGGYTF
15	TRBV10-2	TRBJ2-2	CASSGTGRGSGELFF
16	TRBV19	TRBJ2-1	CASSGIQGAPYNEQFF
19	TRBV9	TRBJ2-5	CASSVASGGPTYSVETQYF
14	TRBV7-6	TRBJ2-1	CASSLGGTYNEQFF
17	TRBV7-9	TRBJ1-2	CASSLGRQGTPNYGYTF
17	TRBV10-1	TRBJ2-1	CASSAYTERGRVNEQFF
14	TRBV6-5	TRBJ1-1	CASSQNRQNTEAFF
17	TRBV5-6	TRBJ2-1	CASSRVKLAGGPDEQFF
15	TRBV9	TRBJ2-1	CASSVAQRGNNEQFF
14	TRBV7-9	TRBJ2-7	CASSFSPGTYEQYF
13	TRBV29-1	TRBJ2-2	CSVIRGYTGELFF
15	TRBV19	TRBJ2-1	CASSGRLASYNEQFF
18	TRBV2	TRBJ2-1	CASSEGFTGEYTGNEQFF
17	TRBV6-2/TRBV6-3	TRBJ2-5	CASSYSRLAGPPRDQYF
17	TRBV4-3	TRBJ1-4	CASSQDFGTGNLEKLFF
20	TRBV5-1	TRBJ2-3	CASSLLPGTSGGAWTDTQYF
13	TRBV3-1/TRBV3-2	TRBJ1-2	CASSLDRVYGYTF
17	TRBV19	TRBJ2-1	CASSITSGRTLYNEQFF
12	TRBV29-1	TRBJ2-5	CSGYRGGETQYF
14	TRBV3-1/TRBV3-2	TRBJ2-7	CASSQGRGPYEQYF
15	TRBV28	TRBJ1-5	CASNPLGGDNQPQHF
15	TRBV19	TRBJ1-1	CASSILAKKYTEAFF
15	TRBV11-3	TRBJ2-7	CASSLDGGRSYEQYF
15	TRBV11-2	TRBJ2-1	CATPVGAGKHNEQFF
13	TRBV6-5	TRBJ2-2	CASRGTGTGELFF
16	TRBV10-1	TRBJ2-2	CASSESISGSAGELFF
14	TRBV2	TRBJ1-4	CASREVFVNEKLFF
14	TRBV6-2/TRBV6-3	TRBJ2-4	CASSYSGGTPIQYF
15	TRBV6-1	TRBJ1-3	CASSEDRLTDRTIYF
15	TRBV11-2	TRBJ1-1	CASSLGGAGGTEAFF
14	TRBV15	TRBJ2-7	CATSRGGSGYEQYF
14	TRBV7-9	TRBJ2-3	CASSPDRVTDTQYF
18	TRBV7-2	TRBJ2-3	CASSLIYKGPLGGDTQYF
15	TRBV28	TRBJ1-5	CASSLPSSSNQPQHF
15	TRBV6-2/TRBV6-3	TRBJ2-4	CASSPLGLSQNIQYF
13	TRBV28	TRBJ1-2	CASSPGGNYGYTF
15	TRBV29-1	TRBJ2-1	CSATGSGTPYNEQFF
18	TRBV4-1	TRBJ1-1	CASSQDGQITYKNTEAFF
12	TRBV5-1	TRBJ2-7	CASQGALYEQYF
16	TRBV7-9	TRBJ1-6	CASSRQGSSYNSPLHF